Sequencing of this T cell receptor beta chain was carried out in a study of shared clonotypes between healthy human individuals. With 0 bases removed from V and 3 bases from J, the gap between germline ends came to 9 bases. The germline V gene has CDR1 SGDLS and CDR2 YYNGEE. This CDR3 has 15 amino acids. Generated by immunoSEQ multiplex PCR, the TCRdb table keeps only in-frame clones and is missing some. Of under 1,100,000 clones listed, approximately 78% are singletons. This chain joins TRBV9 and TRBJ2-2, with TRBD2 as a possible D gene (6 bases). This clonotype was obtained from a young man in good health. Some clones in this sample may be carry-over from other donors' samples. The sequencing input was memory CD4+ T cells from PBMCs. Subset reported: CD45RA-negative fraction. The CDR3 nucleotides read TGTGCCAGCAGCGTAGAGGGGAGGTACACCGGGGAGCTGTTTTTT. As protein: CASSVEGRYTGELFF.